This T cell receptor (beta chain) was recorded in a study of sequential checkpoint blockade in melanoma. This clone ranks as large. TCRdb's copy holds only in-frame clones and misses some; the assay was immunoSEQ multiplex PCR. The sample includes 15,000 to 20,000 clones, 69% seen only once; the top ten take about 19%. This CDR3 spans 14 amino acids. V was clipped by 8 bases and J by 5 bases; unmatched bases: 7. Germline CDR1 and CDR2: LGHNA and YNFKEQ. Treatment given: randomized to nivolumab then ipilimumab (arm A) or the reverse (arm B). Live CD3+CD8+ CD19− CD56− cells were sorted from PBMCs. This chain joins TRBV4-2 and TRBJ2-1; the match to TRBD1 covers 9 bases. The sequence came from a human donor with melanoma. This specimen consisted of CD8+ T cells sorted from blood (inferred from file names), obtained from a patient given nivolumab and ipilimumab in sequence. The CDR3 bases are TGTGCCAGCTGGCCGGGACAGGGACACAATGAGCAGTTCTTC. This gives the protein CASWPGQGHNEQFF.